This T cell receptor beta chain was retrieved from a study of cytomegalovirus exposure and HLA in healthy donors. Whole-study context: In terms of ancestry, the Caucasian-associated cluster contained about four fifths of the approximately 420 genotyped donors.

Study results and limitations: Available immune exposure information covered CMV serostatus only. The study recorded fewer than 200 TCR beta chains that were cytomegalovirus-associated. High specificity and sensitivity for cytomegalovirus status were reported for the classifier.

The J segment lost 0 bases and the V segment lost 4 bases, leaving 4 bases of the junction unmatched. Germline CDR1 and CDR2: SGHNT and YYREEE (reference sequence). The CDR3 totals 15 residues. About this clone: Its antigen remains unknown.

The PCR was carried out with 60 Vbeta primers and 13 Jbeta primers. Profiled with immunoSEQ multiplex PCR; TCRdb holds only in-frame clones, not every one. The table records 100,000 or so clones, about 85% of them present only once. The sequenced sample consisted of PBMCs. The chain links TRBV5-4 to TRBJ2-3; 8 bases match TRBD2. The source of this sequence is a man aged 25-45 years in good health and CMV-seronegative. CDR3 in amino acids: CASSTSSGSTDTQYF. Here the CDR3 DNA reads TGTGCCAGCAGCACATCTAGCGGGAGCACAGATACGCAGTATTTT.